This T cell receptor (beta chain) was obtained from a study of human T cells and chemical hapten exposure. Whole-study context: Diphenylcyclopropenone was applied weekly to patients' scalps across the roughly 23-week study.

Note on this clonotype: Its antigen is unidentified.

TCRdb reprocessed the RACE reads with MiXCR, giving one entry per CDR3 protein. The sample includes over 70,000 distinct CDR3 sequences, roughly 8.5% of them seen just once. V gave up 1 base and J gave up 8 bases; unmatched junction bases: 4. The CDR3 runs 15 residues. The V gene's germline CDR1 is SGHDN and CDR2 FVKESK. The study's findings and limits: Healthy individuals' immune responses may differ from those of donors, who had alopecia. Significantly more large CDR3 similarity clusters were formed by expanded TCRs than by controls.

The time point was: patch test 2, 6 weeks after DPC sensitization. Stated treatment: therapeutic diphenylcyclopropenone sensitization with weekly scalp DPC. Donors, patients with alopecia ranging from 18 to 70 years old and judged suitable for DPC, provided samples. Here the sequenced sample was whole blood, taken in connection with sensitization to the hapten diphenylcyclopropenone (DPC). This TCR derives from a woman aged 45-60 years with alopecia areata. Some clones in this sample may be carry-over from other donors' samples. The chain employs TRBV14 and TRBJ1-4; 10 bases map to TRBD1. The CDR3 DNA reads as TGTGCCAGCAGCCAAGGGGGACAGGGGAGCGAAAAACTGTTTTTT. Residues: CASSQGGQGSEKLFF.